What follows is one TCR beta chain and its context. Its target is not known. In the same sample, other DNA sequences code for this CDR3. Trimming pared 0 bases from V and 6 bases from J, leaving 5 bases between. The CDR3 is 12 residues long. The germline CDR1 and CDR2 sequences are SGHNT and YYREEE (reference sequence). The sample belongs to a study of shared clonotypes between healthy human individuals. For the study at large: Every donor yielded three CD4 naive, three CD4 memory, two CD8 naive and one CD8 memory plate. General study findings and limits: An expected dependence of interdonor clonotype sharing on sequencing depth was noted.

Using immunoSEQ multiplex PCR, the repertoire was profiled, and TCRdb retains in-frame clones only, with some absent. The table shows about 2 million clones, with about 95% occurring only once. Naive CD8 populations comprised CD45RO-negative cells positively selected for CCR7, excluding terminally differentiated effector memory CD45RA+ cells. This chain joins TRBV5-4 and TRBJ2-3; D ambiguous. The TCR comes from a man younger than 30 in good health. Specimen: naive CD8+ T cells sorted from blood. The CDR3 loop reads CASSLGRDTQYF. The DNA for the CDR3 is TGTGCCAGCAGCTTGGGTAGGGATACGCAGTATTTT.